This TCR beta chain was documented in a study of cytomegalovirus exposure and HLA in healthy donors. Study-wide context: The study's early data release held roughly 90 million unique TCRs from HLA-typed donors. Study findings and constraints: Presence/absence comparisons presumed near-even sequencing depth among donors. Accounts indicate the classifier identified cytomegalovirus status with strong specificity and sensitivity.

CDR1 SGHTA and CDR2 FQGNSA come from the germline V gene. The V gene lost 0 bases and the J gene lost 6 bases, with 14 bases spanning the gap. The CDR3 extends over 16 amino acids. PCR employed 60 Vbeta and 13 Jbeta primers. The data were produced by immunoSEQ multiplex PCR, yet TCRdb's version contains in-frame clones alone and is incomplete. Here the sample spans tens of thousands of clones, roughly 83% being singletons. Note on this clone: Its antigen is still unknown.

The gene calls are TRBV7-2 and TRBJ1-4, with D maybe TRBD1 (5 bases). Sample: PBMCs. The source is a woman aged 40 to 49 in good health and CMV-seropositive. DNA for the CDR3: TGTGCCAGCAGCTTAGCGGCGGGGGTGGGTGATGAAAAACTGTTTTTT. Protein: CASSLAAGVGDEKLFF.